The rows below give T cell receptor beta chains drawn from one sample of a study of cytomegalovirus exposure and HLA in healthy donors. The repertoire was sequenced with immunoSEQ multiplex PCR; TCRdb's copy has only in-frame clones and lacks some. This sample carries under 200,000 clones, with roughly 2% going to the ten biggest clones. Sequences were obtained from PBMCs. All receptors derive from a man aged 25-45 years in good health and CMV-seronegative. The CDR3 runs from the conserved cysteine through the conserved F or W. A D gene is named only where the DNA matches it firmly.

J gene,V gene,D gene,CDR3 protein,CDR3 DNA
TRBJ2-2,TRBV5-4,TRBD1,CASSLGDRNTGELFF,TGTGCCAGCAGCTTGGGGGACAGGAACACCGGGGAGCTGTTTTTT
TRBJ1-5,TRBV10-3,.,CAISEFQGSNQPQHF,TGTGCCATCAGTGAGTTTCAGGGGAGCAATCAGCCCCAGCATTTT
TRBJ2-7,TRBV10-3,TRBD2,CAISTSSGRTYEQYF,TGTGCCATCAGTACATCTAGCGGGAGGACATACGAGCAGTACTTC
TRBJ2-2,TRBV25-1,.,CASSVINGTPNTGELFF,TGTGCCAGCAGTGTCATCAATGGGACACCGAACACCGGGGAGCTGTTTTTT
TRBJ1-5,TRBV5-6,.,CASSLGQRSNQPQHF,TGTGCCAGCAGCCTAGGACAGAGAAGCAATCAGCCCCAGCATTTT
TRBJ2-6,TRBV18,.,CASSPSRGLASGANVLTF,TGTGCCAGCTCACCCTCACGGGGACTGGCCTCTGGGGCCAACGTCCTGACTTTC
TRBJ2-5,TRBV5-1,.,CASSLVGETQYF,TGCGCCAGCAGCTTGGTCGGAGAGACCCAGTACTTC
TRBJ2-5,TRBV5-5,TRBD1,CASSYRQGDGTQYF,TGTGCCAGCAGCTATAGACAGGGGGATGGGACCCAGTACTTC
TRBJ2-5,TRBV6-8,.,CASNTQGRKTQYF,TGTGCCAGCAATACACAGGGGAGGAAGACCCAGTACTTC
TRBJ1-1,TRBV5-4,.,CASSPDSRIRAAFF,TGTGCCAGCAGCCCGGACAGTCGAATTAGGGCGGCTTTCTTT
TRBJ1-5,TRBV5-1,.,CASSLAPGPDQPQHF,TGCGCCAGCAGCTTGGCTCCAGGTCCGGATCAGCCCCAGCATTTT
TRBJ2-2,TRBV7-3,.,CASSPQSISNTGELFF,TGTGCCAGCAGCCCCCAATCCATTTCAAACACCGGGGAGCTGTTTTTT
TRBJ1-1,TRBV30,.,CAWMKIRNTEAFF,TGTGCCTGGATGAAGATTAGGAACACTGAAGCTTTCTTT
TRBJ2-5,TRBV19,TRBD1,CASSMTGGYQETQYF,TGTGCCAGTAGTATGACAGGGGGGTACCAAGAGACCCAGTACTTC
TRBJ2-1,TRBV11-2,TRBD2,CASSGAGGYNEQFF,TGTGCCAGCAGCGGAGCGGGAGGGTACAATGAGCAGTTCTTC
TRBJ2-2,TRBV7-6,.,CASSLASSENTGELFF,TGTGCCAGCAGCTTAGCCAGTAGCGAGAACACCGGGGAGCTGTTTTTT
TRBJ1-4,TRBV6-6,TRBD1,CAGRGTADEKLFF,TGTGCCGGCCGGGGGACAGCAGACGAAAAACTGTTTTTT
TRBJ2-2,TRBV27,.,CAGRDTNTGELFF,TGTGCCGGCCGGGACACCAACACCGGGGAGCTGTTTTTT
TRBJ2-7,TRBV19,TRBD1,CASSSDRASYEQYF,TGTGCCAGTAGTTCCGACAGGGCATCCTACGAGCAGTACTTC
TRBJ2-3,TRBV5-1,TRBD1,CASSFGQVTDTQYF,TGCGCCAGCAGCTTTGGACAGGTGACAGATACGCAGTATTTT
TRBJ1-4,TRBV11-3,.,CASSQNRQAKLFF,TGTGCCAGCAGCCAAAACCGACAGGCAAAACTGTTTTTT
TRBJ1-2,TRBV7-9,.,CASRTTEFYGYTF,TGTGCCAGCAGAACCACGGAGTTCTATGGCTACACCTTC
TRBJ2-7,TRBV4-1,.,CASSQFMAGAAYEQYF,TGCGCCAGCAGCCAATTTATGGCAGGGGCAGCCTACGAGCAGTACTTC
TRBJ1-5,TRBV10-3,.,CAISESGRGSNQPQHF,TGTGCCATCAGTGAGTCCGGCAGGGGAAGCAATCAGCCCCAGCATTTT
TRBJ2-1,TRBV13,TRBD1,CASSRPWDRGTHEQFF,TGTGCCAGCAGCCGACCGTGGGACAGGGGGACCCATGAGCAGTTCTTC
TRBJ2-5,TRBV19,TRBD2,CASSPRLAGGETQYF,TGTGCCAGTAGTCCACGACTAGCGGGAGGAGAGACCCAGTACTTC
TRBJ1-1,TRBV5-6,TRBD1,CASSLLATGRSPEAFF,TGTGCCAGCAGCTTGCTCGCGACAGGGAGATCACCTGAAGCTTTCTTT
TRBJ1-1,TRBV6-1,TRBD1,CASSHRGPEAFF,TGTGCCAGCAGTCACAGGGGCCCTGAAGCTTTCTTT
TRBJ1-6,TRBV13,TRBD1,CASSLGGTDNSPLHF,TGTGCCAGCAGCTTAGGTGGGACAGATAATTCACCCCTCCACTTT
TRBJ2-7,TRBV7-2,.,CASSLLPQGRYKQYF,TGTGCCAGCAGCCTACTCCCACAGGGAAGGTACAAGCAGTACTTC
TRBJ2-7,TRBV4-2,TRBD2,CASSPGVLAGGLNEQYF,TGTGCCAGCAGCCCCGGGGTATTGGCGGGAGGCTTAAACGAGCAGTACTTC
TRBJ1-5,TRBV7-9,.,CASSFSGVGPYIHF,TGTGCCAGCAGCTTTTCAGGGGTCGGACCTTACATTCATTTT
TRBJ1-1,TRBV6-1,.,CASSLTEANTEAFF,TGTGCCAGCAGTCTGACAGAAGCGAACACTGAAGCTTTCTTT
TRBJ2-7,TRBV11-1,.,CASSRQSSSYEQYF,TGTGCCAGCAGCAGACAGTCCAGCTCCTACGAGCAGTACTTC